The T cell receptor beta chain under discussion was sequenced for a study of cytomegalovirus exposure and HLA in healthy donors. General study results and limits: The study labeled fewer than 200 TCR beta chains cytomegalovirus-associated. Later analysis identified 16,951 TCR beta sequences associated with HLA alleles, using a false discovery rate threshold of 0.05. While the bulk of TCR sequences proved rare, some public TCRs turned up in many donors. When analyzed later, the rates of TCR association showed variation by HLA locus, with DRB1 the most and HLA-C the fewest.

The CDR3 contains 14 residues. V was clipped by 3 bases and J by 5 bases, with 13 bases between them. Looked up from germline, CDR1 is ENHRY and CDR2 is SYGVKD. PCR amplification relied on 60 Vbeta primers (plus 13 Jbeta primers). Produced via immunoSEQ multiplex PCR; TCRdb's table is partial and in-frame only. There are over 150,000 clones in the sample; approximately 84% occur only once, and 0.38% lies in the top ten. About this clone: Its antigen remains unidentified.

V is TRBV10-3 and J is TRBJ2-5; D might be TRBD1 (6 bases). This receptor was taken from a boy aged 2-15 years in good health and CMV-seronegative. Source material: PBMCs. The CDR3 loop reads CAISETGSGETQYF. Here the CDR3 DNA reads TGTGCCATCAGTGAAACAGGGTCCGGTGAGACCCAGTACTTC.